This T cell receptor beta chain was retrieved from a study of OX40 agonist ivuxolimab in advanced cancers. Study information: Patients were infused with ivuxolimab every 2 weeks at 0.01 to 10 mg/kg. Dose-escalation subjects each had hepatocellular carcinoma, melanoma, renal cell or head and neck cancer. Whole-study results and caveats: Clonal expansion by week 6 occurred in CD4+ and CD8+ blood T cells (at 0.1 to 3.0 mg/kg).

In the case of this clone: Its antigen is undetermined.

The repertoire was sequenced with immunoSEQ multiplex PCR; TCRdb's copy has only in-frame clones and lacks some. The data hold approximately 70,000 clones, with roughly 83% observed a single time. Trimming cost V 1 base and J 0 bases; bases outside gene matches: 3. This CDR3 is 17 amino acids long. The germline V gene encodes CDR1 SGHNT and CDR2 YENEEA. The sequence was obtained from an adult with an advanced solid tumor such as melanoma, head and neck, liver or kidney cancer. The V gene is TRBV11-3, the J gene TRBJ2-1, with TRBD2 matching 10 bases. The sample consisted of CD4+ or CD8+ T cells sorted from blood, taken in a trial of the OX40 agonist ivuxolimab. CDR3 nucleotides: TGTGCCAGCAGCTTAGGGATAGCGGGGGGCTCCTACAATGAGCAGTTCTTC. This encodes CASSLGIAGGSYNEQFF.